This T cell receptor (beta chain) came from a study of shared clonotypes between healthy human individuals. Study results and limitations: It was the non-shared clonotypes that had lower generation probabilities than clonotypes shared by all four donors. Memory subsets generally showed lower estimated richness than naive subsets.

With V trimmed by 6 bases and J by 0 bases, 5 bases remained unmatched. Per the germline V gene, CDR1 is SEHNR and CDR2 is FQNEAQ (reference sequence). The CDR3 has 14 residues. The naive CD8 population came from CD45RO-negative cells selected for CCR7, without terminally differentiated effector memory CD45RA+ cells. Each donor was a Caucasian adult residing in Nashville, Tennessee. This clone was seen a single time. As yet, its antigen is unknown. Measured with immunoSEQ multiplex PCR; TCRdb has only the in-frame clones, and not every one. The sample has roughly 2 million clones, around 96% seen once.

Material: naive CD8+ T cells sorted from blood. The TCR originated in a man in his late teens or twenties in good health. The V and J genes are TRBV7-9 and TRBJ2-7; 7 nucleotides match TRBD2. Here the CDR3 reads CASSWGGDSYEQYF. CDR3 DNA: TGTGCCAGCAGTTGGGGAGGGGACTCCTACGAGCAGTACTTC. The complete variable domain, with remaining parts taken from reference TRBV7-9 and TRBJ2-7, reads DTGVSQNPRHKITKRGQNVTFRCDPISEHNRLYWYRQTLGQGPEFLTYFQNEAQLEKSRLLSDRFSAERPKGSFSTLEIQRTEQGDSAMYLCASSWGGDSYEQYFGPGTRLTVT.